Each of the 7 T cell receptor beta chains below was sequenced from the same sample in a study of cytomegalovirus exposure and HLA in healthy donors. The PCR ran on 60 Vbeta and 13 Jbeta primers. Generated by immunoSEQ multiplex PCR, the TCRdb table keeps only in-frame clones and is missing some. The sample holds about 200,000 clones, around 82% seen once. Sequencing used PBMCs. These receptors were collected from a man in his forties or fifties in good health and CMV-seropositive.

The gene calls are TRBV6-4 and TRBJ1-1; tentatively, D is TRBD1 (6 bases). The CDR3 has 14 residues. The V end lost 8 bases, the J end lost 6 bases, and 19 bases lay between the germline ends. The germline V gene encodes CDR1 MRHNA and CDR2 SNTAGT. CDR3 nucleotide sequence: TGTGCCAGCGCGAAGGGAACTCGGACAGCTGAAGCTTTCTTT. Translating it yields CASAKGTRTAEAFF.

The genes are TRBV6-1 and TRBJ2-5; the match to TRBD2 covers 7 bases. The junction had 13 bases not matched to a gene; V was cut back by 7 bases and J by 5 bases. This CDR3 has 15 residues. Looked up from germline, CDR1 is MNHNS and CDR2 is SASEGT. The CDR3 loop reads CASIPAGLYRETQYF. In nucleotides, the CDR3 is TGTGCCAGCATCCCAGCGGGACTTTATAGGGAGACCCAGTACTTC.

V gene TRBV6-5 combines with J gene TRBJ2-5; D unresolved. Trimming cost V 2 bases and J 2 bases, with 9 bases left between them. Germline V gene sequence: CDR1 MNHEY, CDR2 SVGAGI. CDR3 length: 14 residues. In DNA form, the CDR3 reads TGTGCCAGCAGTTACCGCACGGTACAAGAGACCCAGTACTTC. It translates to CASSYRTVQETQYF.

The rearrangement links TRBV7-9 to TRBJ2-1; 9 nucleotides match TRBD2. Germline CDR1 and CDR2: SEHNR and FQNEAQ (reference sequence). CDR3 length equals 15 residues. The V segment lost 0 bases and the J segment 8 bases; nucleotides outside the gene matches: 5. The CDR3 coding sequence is TGTGCCAGCAGCTTAGCGCTAGCGGGGCGCCATGAGCAGTTCTTC. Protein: CASSLALAGRHEQFF.

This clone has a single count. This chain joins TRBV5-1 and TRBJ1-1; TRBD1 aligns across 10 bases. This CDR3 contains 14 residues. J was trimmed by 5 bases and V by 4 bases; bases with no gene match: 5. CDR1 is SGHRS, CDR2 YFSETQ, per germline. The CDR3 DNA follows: TGCGCCAGCAGCACCGGGACAGGGGTGACTGAAGCTTTCTTT. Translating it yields CASSTGTGVTEAFF.

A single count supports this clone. The CDR3, as DNA: TGCGCCAGCAGCCAAGATGGCAGCGGGAGTGTGAATGAGCAGTTCTTC. It codes for CASSQDGSGSVNEQFF. V usage is TRBV4-3 and J usage is TRBJ2-1, with 8 bases aligning to TRBD2. Germline V gene data show CDR1 as LGHNA and CDR2 as YSLEER. Unmatched junction bases numbered 8, after V lost 0 bases and J lost 7 bases. The CDR3 contains 16 residues.

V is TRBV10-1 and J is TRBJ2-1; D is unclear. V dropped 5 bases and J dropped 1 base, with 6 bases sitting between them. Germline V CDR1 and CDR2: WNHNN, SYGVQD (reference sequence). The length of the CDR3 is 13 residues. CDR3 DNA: TGCGCCAGCAGTCGAGGTTCCTACAATGAGCAGTTCTTC. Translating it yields CASSRGSYNEQFF.